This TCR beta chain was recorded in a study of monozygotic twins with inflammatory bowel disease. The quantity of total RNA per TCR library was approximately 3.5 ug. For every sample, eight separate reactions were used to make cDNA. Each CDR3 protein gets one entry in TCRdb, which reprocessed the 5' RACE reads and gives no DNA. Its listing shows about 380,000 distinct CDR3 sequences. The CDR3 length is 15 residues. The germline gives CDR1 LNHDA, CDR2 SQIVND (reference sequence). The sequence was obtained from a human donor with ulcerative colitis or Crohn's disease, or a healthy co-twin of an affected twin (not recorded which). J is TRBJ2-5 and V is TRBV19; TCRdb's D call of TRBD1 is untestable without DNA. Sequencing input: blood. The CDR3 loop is CASSMQTGGDETQYF.